This T cell receptor (beta chain) was profiled in a study of radiotherapy plus CTLA-4 blockade in lung cancer. CDR1 and CDR2 (germline): SGDLS, YYNGEE. Trimming cost V 2 bases and J 0 bases; bases outside gene matches: 6. This CDR3 is 17 amino acids long. The method was immunoSEQ multiplex PCR; TCRdb's version includes in-frame clones alone and lacks a portion of them. The sample holds around 45,000 clones; roughly 84% are singletons and the top ten take 7.8%. The rearrangement uses TRBV9 and TRBJ2-3, with 10 positions matching TRBD2. Sequences were derived from peripheral blood, sampled from a patient treated with radiotherapy plus ipilimumab. The source is a human donor with non-small cell lung cancer whose response to radiotherapy plus ipilimumab could not be evaluated. The CDR3 loop reads CASSVQRGGPSTDTQYF. The CDR3 DNA sequence: TGTGCCAGCAGCGTCCAGCGGGGGGGCCCTAGCACAGATACGCAGTATTTT. The variable domain in full, with the rest retrieved from reference TRBV9 and TRBJ2-3, is DSGVTQTPKHLITATGQRVTLRCSPRSGDLSVYWYQQSLDQGLQFLIQYYNGEERAKGNILERFSAQQFPDLHSELNLSSLELGDSALYFCASSVQRGGPSTDTQYFGPGTRLTVL.